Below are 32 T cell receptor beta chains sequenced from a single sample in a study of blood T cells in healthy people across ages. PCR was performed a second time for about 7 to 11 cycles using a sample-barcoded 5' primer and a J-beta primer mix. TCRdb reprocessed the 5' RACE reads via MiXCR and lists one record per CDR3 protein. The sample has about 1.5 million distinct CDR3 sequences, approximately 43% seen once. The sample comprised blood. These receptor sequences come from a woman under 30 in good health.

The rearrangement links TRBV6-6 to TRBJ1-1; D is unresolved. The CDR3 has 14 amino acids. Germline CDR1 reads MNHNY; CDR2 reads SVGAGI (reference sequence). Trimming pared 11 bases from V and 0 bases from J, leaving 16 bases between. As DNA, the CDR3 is TGTGCCTTAACCGCCCAGACTATGAACACTGAAGCTTTCTTT. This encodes CALTAQTMNTEAFF.

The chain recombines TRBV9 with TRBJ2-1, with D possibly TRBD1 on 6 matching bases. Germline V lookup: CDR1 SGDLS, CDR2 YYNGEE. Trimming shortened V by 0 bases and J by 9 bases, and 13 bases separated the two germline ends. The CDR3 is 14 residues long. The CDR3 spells CASSVVSGESEQFF. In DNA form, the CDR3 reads TGTGCCAGCAGCGTAGTCTCAGGGGAATCTGAGCAGTTCTTC.

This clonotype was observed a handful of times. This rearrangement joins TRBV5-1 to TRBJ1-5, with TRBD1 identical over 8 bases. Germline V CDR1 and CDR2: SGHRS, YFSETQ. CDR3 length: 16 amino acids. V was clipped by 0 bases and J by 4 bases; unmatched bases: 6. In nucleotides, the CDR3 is TGCGCCAGCAGCTTGGGCAGGGGGCGGACTAATCAGCCCCAGCATTTT. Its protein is CASSLGRGRTNQPQHF.

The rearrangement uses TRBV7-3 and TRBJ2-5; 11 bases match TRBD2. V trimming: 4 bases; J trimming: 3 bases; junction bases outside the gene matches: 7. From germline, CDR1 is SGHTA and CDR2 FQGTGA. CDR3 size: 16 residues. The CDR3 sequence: CASSSLAGGDKETQYF. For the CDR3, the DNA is TGTGCCAGCAGCTCCCTAGCGGGGGGTGATAAAGAGACCCAGTACTTC.

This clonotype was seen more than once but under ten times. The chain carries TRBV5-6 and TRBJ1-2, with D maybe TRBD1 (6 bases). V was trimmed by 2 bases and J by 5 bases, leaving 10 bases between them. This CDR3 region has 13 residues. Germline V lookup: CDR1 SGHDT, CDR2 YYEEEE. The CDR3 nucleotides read TGTGCCAGCAGCTTACAGGGAAAGTATGGCTACACCTTC. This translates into CASSLQGKYGYTF.

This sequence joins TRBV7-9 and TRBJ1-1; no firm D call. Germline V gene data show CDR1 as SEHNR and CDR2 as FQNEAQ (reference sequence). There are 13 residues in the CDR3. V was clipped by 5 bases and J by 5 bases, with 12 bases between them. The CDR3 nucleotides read TGTGCCAGCAGCGCCTCTTCGGATACTGAAGCTTTCTTT. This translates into CASSASSDTEAFF.

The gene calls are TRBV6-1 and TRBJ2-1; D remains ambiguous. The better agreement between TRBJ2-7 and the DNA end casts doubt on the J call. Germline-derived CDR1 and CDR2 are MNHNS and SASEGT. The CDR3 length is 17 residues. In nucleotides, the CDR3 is TGTGCCAGCAGCCCTTATGGGAACAATAGGGTATACAATGAGCAGTACTTC. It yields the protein CASSPYGNNRVYNEQYF.

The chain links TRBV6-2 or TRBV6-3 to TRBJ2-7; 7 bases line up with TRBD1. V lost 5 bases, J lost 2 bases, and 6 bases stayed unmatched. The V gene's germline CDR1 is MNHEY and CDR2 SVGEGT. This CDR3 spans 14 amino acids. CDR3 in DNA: TGTGCCAGCAGTATAACAGGGGAGACCTACGAGCAGTACTTC. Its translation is CASSITGETYEQYF.

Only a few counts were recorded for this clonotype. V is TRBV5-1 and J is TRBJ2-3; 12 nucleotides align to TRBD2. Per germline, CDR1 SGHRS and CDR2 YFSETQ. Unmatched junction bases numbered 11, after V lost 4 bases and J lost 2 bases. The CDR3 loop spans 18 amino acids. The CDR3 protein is CASSMGVTSGGNTDTQYF. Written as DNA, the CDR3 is TGCGCCAGCAGCATGGGAGTGACTAGCGGGGGAAACACAGATACGCAGTATTTT.

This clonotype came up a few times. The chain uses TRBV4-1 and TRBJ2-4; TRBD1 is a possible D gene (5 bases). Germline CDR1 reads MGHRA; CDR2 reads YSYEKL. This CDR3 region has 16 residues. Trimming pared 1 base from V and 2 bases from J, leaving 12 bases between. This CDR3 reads CASSQGQGATKNIQYF. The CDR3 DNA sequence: TGCGCCAGCAGCCAAGGTCAGGGTGCGACCAAAAACATTCAGTACTTC.

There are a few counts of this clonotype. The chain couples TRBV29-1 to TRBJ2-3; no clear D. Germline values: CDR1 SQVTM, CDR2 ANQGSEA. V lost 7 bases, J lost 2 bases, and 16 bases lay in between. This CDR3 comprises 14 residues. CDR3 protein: CSAARGGTTDTQYF. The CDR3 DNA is TGCAGCGCCGCTCGTGGCGGCACCACAGATACGCAGTATTTT.

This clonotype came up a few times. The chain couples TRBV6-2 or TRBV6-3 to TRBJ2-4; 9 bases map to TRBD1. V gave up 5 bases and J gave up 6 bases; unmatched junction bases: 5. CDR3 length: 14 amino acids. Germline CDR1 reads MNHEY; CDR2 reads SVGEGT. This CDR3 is CASSVDRGANIQYF. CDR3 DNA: TGTGCCAGCAGTGTGGACAGGGGAGCAAACATTCAGTACTTC.

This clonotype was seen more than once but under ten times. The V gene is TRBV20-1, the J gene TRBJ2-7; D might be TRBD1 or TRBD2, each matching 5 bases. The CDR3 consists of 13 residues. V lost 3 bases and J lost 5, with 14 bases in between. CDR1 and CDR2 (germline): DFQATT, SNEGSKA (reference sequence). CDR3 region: CSASSGTRNEQYF. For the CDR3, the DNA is TGCAGTGCTAGTAGTGGGACGCGGAACGAGCAGTACTTC.

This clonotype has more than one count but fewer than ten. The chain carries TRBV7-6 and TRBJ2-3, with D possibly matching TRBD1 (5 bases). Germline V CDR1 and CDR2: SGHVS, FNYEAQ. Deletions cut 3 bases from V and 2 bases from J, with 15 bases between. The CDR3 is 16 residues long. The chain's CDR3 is CASSLMGTGPTDTQYF. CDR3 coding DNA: TGTGCCAGCAGCTTGATGGGCACAGGACCCACAGATACGCAGTATTTT.

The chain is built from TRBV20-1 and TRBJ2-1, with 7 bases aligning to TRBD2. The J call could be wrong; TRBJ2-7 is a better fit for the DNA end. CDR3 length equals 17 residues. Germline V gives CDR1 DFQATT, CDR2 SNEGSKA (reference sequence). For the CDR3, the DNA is TGCAGTGCCCCATCCCCCCTAGCGGTGAGCTCCTACAATGAGCAGTACTTC. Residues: CSAPSPLAVSSYNEQYF.

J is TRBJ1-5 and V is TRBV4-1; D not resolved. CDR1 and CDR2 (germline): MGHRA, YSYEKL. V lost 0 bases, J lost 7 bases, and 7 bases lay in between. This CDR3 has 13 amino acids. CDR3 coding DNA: TGCGCCAGCAGCCAAGACCGCCCCCAGCCCCAGCATTTT. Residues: CASSQDRPQPQHF.

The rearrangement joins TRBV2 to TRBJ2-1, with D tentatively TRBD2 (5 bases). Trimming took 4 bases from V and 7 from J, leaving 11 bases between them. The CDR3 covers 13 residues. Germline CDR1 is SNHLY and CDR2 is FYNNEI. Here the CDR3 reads CASSVVVANEQFF. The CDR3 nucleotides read TGTGCCAGCAGTGTCGTGGTAGCGAATGAGCAGTTCTTC.

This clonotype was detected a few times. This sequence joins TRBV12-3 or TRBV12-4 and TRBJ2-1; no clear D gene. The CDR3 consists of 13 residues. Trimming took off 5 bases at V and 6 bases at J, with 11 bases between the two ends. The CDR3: CASSPDLINEQFF. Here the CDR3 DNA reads TGTGCCAGCAGTCCGGACCTTATCAATGAGCAGTTCTTC.

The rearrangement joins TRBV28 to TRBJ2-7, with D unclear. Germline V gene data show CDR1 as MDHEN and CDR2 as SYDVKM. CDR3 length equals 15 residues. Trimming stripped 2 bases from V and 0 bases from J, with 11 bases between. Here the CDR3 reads CASSLPGKSSYEQYF. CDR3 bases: TGTGCCAGCAGTTTACCTGGAAAAAGCTCCTACGAGCAGTACTTC.

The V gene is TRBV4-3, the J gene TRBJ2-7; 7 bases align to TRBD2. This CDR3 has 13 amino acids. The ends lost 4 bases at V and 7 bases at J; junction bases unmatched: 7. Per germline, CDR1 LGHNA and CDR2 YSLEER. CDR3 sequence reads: CASSPPGGMEQYF. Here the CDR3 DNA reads TGCGCCAGCAGCCCCCCGGGGGGTATGGAGCAGTACTTC.

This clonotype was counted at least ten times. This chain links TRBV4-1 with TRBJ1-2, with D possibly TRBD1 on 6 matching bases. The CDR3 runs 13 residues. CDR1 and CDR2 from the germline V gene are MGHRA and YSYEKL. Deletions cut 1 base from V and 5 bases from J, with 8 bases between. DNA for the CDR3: TGCGCCAGCAGCCAAGGGACAGCTTATGGCTACACCTTC. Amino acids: CASSQGTAYGYTF.

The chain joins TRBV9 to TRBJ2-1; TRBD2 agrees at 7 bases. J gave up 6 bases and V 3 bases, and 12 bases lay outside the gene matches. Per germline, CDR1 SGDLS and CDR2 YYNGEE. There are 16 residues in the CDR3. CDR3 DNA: TGTGCCAGCAGCGGTGACACTAGCGTGTATTTCAATGAGCAGTTCTTC. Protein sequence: CASSGDTSVYFNEQFF.

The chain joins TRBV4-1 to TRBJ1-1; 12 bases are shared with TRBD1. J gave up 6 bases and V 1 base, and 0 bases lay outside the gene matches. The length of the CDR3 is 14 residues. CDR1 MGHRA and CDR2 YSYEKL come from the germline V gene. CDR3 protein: CASSQGDRGPEAFF. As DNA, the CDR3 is TGCGCCAGCAGCCAAGGGGACAGGGGGCCTGAAGCTTTCTTT.

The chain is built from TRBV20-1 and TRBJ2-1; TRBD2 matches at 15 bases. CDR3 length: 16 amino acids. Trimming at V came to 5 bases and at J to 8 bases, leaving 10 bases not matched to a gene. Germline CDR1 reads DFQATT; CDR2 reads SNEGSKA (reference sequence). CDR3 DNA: TGCAGTGCTGTGACCGGGACTAGCGGGAGGTTCGATGAGCAGTTCTTC. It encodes CSAVTGTSGRFDEQFF.

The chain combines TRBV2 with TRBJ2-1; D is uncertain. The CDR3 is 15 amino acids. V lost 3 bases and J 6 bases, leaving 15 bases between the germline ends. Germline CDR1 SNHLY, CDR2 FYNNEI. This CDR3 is CASSDSILNRNEQFF. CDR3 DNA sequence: TGTGCCAGCAGTGATTCGATATTAAATCGCAATGAGCAGTTCTTC.

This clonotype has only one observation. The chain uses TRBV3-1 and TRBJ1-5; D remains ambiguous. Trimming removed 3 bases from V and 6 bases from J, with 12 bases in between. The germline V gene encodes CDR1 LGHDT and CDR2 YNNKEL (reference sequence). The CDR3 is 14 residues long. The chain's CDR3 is CASSHGGQGQPQHF. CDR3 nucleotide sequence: TGTGCCAGCAGCCATGGAGGGCAAGGTCAGCCCCAGCATTTT.

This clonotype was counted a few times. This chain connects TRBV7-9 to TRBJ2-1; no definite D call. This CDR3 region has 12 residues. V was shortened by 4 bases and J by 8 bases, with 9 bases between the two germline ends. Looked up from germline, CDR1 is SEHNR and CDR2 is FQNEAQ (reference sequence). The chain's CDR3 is CASSSQTYEQFF. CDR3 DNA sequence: TGTGCCAGCAGCTCGCAGACTTATGAGCAGTTCTTC.

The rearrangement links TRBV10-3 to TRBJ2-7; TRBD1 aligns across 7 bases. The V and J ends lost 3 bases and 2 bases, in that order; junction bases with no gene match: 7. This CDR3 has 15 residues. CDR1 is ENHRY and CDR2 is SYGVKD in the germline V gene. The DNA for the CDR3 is TGTGCCATCAGTGACGGACAGGACCTAACCTACGAGCAGTACTTC. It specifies CAISDGQDLTYEQYF.

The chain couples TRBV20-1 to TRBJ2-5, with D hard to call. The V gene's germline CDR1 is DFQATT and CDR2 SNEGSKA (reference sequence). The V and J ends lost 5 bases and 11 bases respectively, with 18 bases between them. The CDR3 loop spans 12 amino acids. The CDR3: CSAFHSSNEQYF. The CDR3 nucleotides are TGCAGTGCTTTTCATAGTAGCAATGAGCAGTACTTC.

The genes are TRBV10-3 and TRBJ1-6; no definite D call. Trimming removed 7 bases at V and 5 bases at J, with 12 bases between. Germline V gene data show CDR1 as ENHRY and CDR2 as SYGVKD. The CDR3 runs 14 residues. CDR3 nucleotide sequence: TGTGCCATCACCCCGGACGGGAATAATTCACCCCTCCACTTT. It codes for CAITPDGNNSPLHF.

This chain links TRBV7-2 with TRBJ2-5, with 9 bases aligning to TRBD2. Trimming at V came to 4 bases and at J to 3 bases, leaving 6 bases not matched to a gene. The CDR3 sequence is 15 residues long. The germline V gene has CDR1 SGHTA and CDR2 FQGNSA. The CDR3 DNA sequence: TGTGCCAGCAGCTGCGCTAGCGGGGTAAAAGAGACCCAGTACTTC. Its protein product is CASSCASGVKETQYF.

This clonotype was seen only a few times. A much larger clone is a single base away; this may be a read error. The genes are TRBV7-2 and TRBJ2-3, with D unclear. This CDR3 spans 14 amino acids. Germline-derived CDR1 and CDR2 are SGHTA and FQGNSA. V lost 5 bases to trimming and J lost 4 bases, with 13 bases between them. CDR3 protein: CASSVGSSADTQYF. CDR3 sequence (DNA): TGTGCCAGCAGCGTAGGGTCGAGTGCAGATACGCAGTATTTT.